The next 26 T cell receptor beta chains were all read from a single sample in a study of blood T cell repertoires in COVID-19. TCRdb keeps only in-frame clones here, not all; method: immunoSEQ multiplex PCR. The table shows hundreds of thousands of clones, with 75% to 90% occurring only once. What was sequenced was PBMCs or T cells enriched from blood (not recorded which). These receptors originate from a young woman who had recovered from COVID-19.

The chain carries TRBV18 and TRBJ2-3; D gene uncertain. Per germline, CDR1 KGHSH and CDR2 LQKENI. V was clipped by 2 bases and J by 8 bases, with 11 bases between them. This CDR3 region has 13 residues. The CDR3 DNA reads TGTGCCAGCTCACCATCCTCGCCTAGTACGCAGTATTTT. Translating it yields CASSPSSPSTQYF.

The V and J genes are TRBV20-1 and TRBJ2-1, with D tentatively TRBD1 (5 bases). CDR1 DFQATT and CDR2 SNEGSKA come from the germline V gene (reference sequence). The CDR3 is made up of 11 amino acids. The ends were cut back, 7 bases at V and 9 bases at J, with 13 bases in the middle. CDR3 nucleotides: TGCAGTGGAACTCAGGGCGGTGAGCAGTTCTTC. Protein: CSGTQGGEQFF.

The table lists this clone with a few counts. The genes are TRBV6-5 and TRBJ1-5; 10 bases match TRBD1. The germline gives CDR1 MNHEY, CDR2 SVGAGI. CDR3 length: 15 amino acids. With 4 bases clipped from V and 6 bases from J, the junction kept 6 bases outside the gene matches. This CDR3 reads CASSWDRGAGQPQHF. The CDR3 DNA follows: TGTGCCAGCAGTTGGGACAGGGGTGCGGGTCAGCCCCAGCATTTT.

The chain joins TRBV2 to TRBJ2-3; D is possibly TRBD1 (6 bases). The germline CDR1 and CDR2 sequences are SNHLY and FYNNEI. Trimming stripped 4 bases from V and 0 bases from J, with 11 bases between. There are 15 residues in the CDR3. The CDR3 loop reads CASSGGTLSTDTQYF. The CDR3 DNA is TGTGCCAGCAGTGGGGGGACATTAAGCACAGATACGCAGTATTTT.

This rearrangement joins TRBV19 to TRBJ2-2, with 9 bases that match TRBD1. The CDR3 consists of 15 residues. Germline V gene sequence: CDR1 LNHDA, CDR2 SQIVND (reference sequence). V was clipped by 5 bases and J by 5 bases; unmatched bases: 6. CDR3 protein: CASSRQGVGTGELFF. The CDR3 DNA follows: TGTGCCAGTAGTCGACAGGGGGTCGGGACCGGGGAGCTGTTTTTT.

The CDR3 coding sequence is TGTGCCAGCAGCTTAATAGCACGGGCTGTAGGGGGACACACAGATACGCAGTATTTT. Protein product: CASSLIARAVGGHTDTQYF. The rearrangement uses TRBV7-3 and TRBJ2-3, with D maybe TRBD1 (6 bases). V was trimmed by 1 base and J by 2 bases, leaving 22 bases between them. Per germline, CDR1 SGHTA and CDR2 FQGTGA. This CDR3 has 19 amino acids. The variable domain in full, with the rest retrieved from reference TRBV7-3 and TRBJ2-3, is GAGVSQTPSNKVTEKGKYVELRCDPISGHTALYWYRQSLGQGPEFLIYFQGTGAADDSGLPNDRFFAVRPEGSVSTLKIQRTERGDSAVYLCASSLIARAVGGHTDTQYFGPGTRLTVL.

This chain links TRBV7-2 with TRBJ2-5, with TRBD2 matching over 11 bases. V shed 5 bases and J 2 bases; nucleotides not matched to a gene: 4. This CDR3 is built from 15 residues. Germline V lookup: CDR1 SGHTA, CDR2 FQGNSA. The chain's CDR3 is CASSASSGGQETQYF. CDR3 nucleotide sequence: TGTGCCAGCAGCGCATCTAGCGGGGGGCAAGAGACCCAGTACTTC.

The chain links TRBV18 to TRBJ1-5; 11 bases map to TRBD1. The CDR3 covers 15 residues. J gave up 6 bases and V 2 bases, and 3 bases lay outside the gene matches. CDR1 is KGHSH, CDR2 LQKENI, per germline. In nucleotides, the CDR3 is TGTGCCAGCTCACCATTCGGGACAGGGGGTCAGCCCCAGCATTTT. As protein: CASSPFGTGGQPQHF.

This clone was recorded at least ten times. This sample includes further DNA sequences coding for the same CDR3. The rearrangement uses TRBV9 and TRBJ2-5, with D perhaps matching TRBD1 (5 bases). Germline CDR1 SGDLS, CDR2 YYNGEE. V lost 3 bases to trimming and J lost 2 bases, with 8 bases between them. The CDR3 has 13 amino acids. The CDR3 DNA reads TGTGCCAGCAGCGGGGGCGGTCAAGAGACCCAGTACTTC. It codes for CASSGGGQETQYF.

The chain links TRBV6-4 to TRBJ2-1; the match to TRBD1 covers 9 bases. The CDR3 is 18 residues long. V lost 0 bases, J lost 4 bases, and 10 bases stayed unmatched. The germline V gene has CDR1 MRHNA and CDR2 SNTAGT. As DNA, the CDR3 is TGTGCCAGCAGTGACTCTGCACTGGGACAGGGCTTTTACAATGAGCAGTTCTTC. This sequence encodes CASSDSALGQGFYNEQFF.

In this sample, this clone turned up a few times. The V call is TRBV7-9, the J call TRBJ2-7; D call uncertain. The germline V and J ends were trimmed by 3 bases and 2 bases, with 8 bases remaining between them. The CDR3 has 13 amino acids. CDR1 SEHNR and CDR2 FQNEAQ come from the germline V gene (reference sequence). Here the CDR3 reads CASSFGVPYEQYF. CDR3 bases: TGTGCCAGCAGCTTTGGAGTACCCTACGAGCAGTACTTC. Complete variable domain (other parts from reference TRBV7-9 and TRBJ2-7): DTGVSQNPRHKITKRGQNVTFRCDPISEHNRLYWYRQTLGQGPEFLTYFQNEAQLEKSRLLSDRFSAERPKGSFSTLEIQRTEQGDSAMYLCASSFGVPYEQYFGPGTRLTVT.

On this clone: The sample carries other DNA sequences with the same CDR3. The chain uses TRBV7-9 and TRBJ2-7, with TRBD2 identical over 7 bases. This CDR3 has 15 residues. From germline, CDR1 is SEHNR and CDR2 FQNEAQ (reference sequence). With V trimmed by 4 bases and J by 5 bases, 11 bases remained unmatched. As DNA, the CDR3 is TGTGCCAGCAGCTCCCGGGAGGCGAATCTCGACGAGCAGTACTTC. This gives the protein CASSSREANLDEQYF.

The chain recombines TRBV25-1 with TRBJ2-1, with 10 positions matching TRBD1. The V gene's germline CDR1 is MGHDK and CDR2 SYGVNS. The ends lost 3 bases at V and 5 bases at J; junction bases unmatched: 4. This CDR3 is built from 15 residues. The CDR3 DNA is TGTGCCAGCAGTGATGGGACAGGGGCGGACAATGAGCAGTTCTTC. Its protein product is CASSDGTGADNEQFF. The full variable domain, its missing parts supplied by reference TRBV25-1 and TRBJ2-1, is EADIYQTPRYLVIGTGKKITLECSQTMGHDKMYWYQQDPGMELHLIHYSYGVNSTEKGDLSSESTVSRIRTEHFPLTLESARPSHTSQYLCASSDGTGADNEQFFGPGTRLTVL.

The rearrangement links TRBV3-1 (or the pseudogene TRBV3-2) to TRBJ2-7, with 11 bases fitting TRBD1. The length of the CDR3 is 16 residues. V shed 6 bases and J 4 bases; nucleotides not matched to a gene: 11. Germline assignment: CDR1 LGHDT and CDR2 YNNKEL (reference sequence). CDR3 sequence (DNA): TGTGCCAGCAGACAAACGGGACAGGGGGAAGGGTACGAGCAGTACTTC. This sequence encodes CASRQTGQGEGYEQYF.

The V gene is TRBV12-5, the J gene TRBJ2-2, with TRBD2 as a possible D gene (7 bases). Germline V lookup: CDR1 LGHNT, CDR2 FRNRAP. V gave up 8 bases and J gave up 6 bases, with 19 bases separating them. There are 15 residues in the CDR3. The DNA of the CDR3 is TGTGCTAGTACCGTATCGGGGGGCGGTCCCGGGGAGCTGTTTTTT. This translates into CASTVSGGGPGELFF. Full variable domain (outside the CDR3, taken from reference TRBV12-5 and TRBJ2-2): DARVTQTPRHKVTEMGQEVTMRCQPILGHNTVFWYRQTMMQGLELLAYFRNRAPLDDSGMPKDRFSAEMPDATLATLKIQPSEPRDSAVYFCASTVSGGGPGELFFGEGSRLTVL.

The chain couples TRBV28 to TRBJ1-1; 9 bases match TRBD1. V was clipped by 10 bases and J by 1 base; unmatched bases: 7. This CDR3 has 14 amino acids. Per germline, CDR1 MDHEN and CDR2 SYDVKM. CDR3 residues: CAITGGERNTEAFF. CDR3 DNA sequence: TGTGCCATTACAGGGGGCGAGCGGAACACTGAAGCTTTCTTT.

This clone occurred a few times. V and J are TRBV3-1 (or the pseudogene TRBV3-2) and TRBJ1-1, with TRBD1 identical over 7 bases. Trimming cost V 0 bases and J 5 bases; bases outside gene matches: 6. This CDR3 comprises 15 residues. CDR1 and CDR2 from the germline V gene are LGHDT and YNNKEL (reference sequence). The CDR3 coding sequence is TGTGCCAGCAGCCAAGATGGGCAGGGGGGAACTGAAGCTTTCTTT. Protein sequence: CASSQDGQGGTEAFF.

This chain links TRBV9 with TRBJ1-4; D remains ambiguous. Germline assignment: CDR1 SGDLS and CDR2 YYNGEE. Trimming cost V 0 bases and J 3 bases, with 9 bases left between them. The CDR3 extends over 15 amino acids. The CDR3 here is CASSVDGVANEKLFF. CDR3 sequence (DNA): TGTGCCAGCAGCGTAGACGGGGTAGCTAATGAAAAACTGTTTTTT.

The chain is built from TRBV3-1 (or the pseudogene TRBV3-2) and TRBJ2-2; no clear D. The germline V gene has CDR1 LGHDT and CDR2 YNNKEL (reference sequence). V lost 2 bases and J lost 2, with 3 bases in between. The CDR3 runs 13 residues. CDR3 in amino acids: CASSQLNTGELFF. For the CDR3, the DNA is TGTGCCAGCAGCCAATTAAACACCGGGGAGCTGTTTTTT.

This clone was detected only once. V gene TRBV5-6 combines with J gene TRBJ1-1, with a tentative D call TRBD1 (5 bases). The V end was cut by 0 bases, the J end by 6 bases, with 18 bases between. Germline V gives CDR1 SGHDT, CDR2 YYEEEE. CDR3 size: 16 residues. Here the CDR3 reads CASSLGPRSIGAEAFF. CDR3 sequence (DNA): TGTGCCAGCAGCTTGGGGCCTCGGTCGATAGGGGCTGAAGCTTTCTTT.

The V gene is TRBV5-1, the J gene TRBJ2-7; D is uncertain. Germline V gene data show CDR1 as SGHRS and CDR2 as YFSETQ. V was shortened by 4 bases and J by 7 bases, with 15 bases between the two germline ends. There are 13 residues in the CDR3. DNA of the CDR3: TGCGCCAGCAGCCCACAACCCGTCGGGGAGCAGTACTTC. Encoded protein: CASSPQPVGEQYF.

The chain couples TRBV29-1 to TRBJ2-7, with D possibly TRBD1 on 8 matching bases. V shed 4 bases and J shed 7 bases, with 17 bases lying between them. This CDR3 has 13 amino acids. Germline assignment: CDR1 SQVTM and CDR2 ANQGSEA. As DNA, the CDR3 is TGCAGCGTTGCTTGGACAGGGAGGGGGGAGCAGTACTTC. Protein product: CSVAWTGRGEQYF.

V and J are TRBV28 and TRBJ1-2; D is unclear. The CDR3 runs to 13 residues. In germline, CDR1 is MDHEN, CDR2 SYDVKM. V was clipped by 6 bases and J by 7 bases, with 15 bases between them. CDR3 amino acids: CASRRPEEGGYTF. The DNA for the CDR3 is TGTGCCAGCAGACGCCCGGAAGAGGGTGGCTACACCTTC.

V gene TRBV3-1 (or the pseudogene TRBV3-2) combines with J gene TRBJ1-3; tentative D call: TRBD1 (5 bases). The CDR3 contains 16 residues. The V and J ends lost 1 base and 0 bases respectively, with 10 bases between them. Germline CDR1 is LGHDT and CDR2 is YNNKEL (reference sequence). In DNA form, the CDR3 reads TGTGCCAGCAGCCAAGGCGGACATTTCTCTGGAAACACCATATATTTT. It is translated as CASSQGGHFSGNTIYF.

The CDR3 loop reads CASSLEAGGSYNEQFF. For the CDR3, the DNA is TGCGCCAGCAGCTTGGAAGCGGGGGGCTCCTACAATGAGCAGTTCTTC. The chain carries TRBV5-1 and TRBJ2-1, with 9 bases lining up with TRBD2. Germline CDR1 and CDR2: SGHRS and YFSETQ. V shed 0 bases, J shed 0 bases, and the junction held 1 base outside the gene matches. This CDR3 has 16 residues.

The rearrangement uses TRBV21-1 and TRBJ1-1; no check of the table's D call, TRBD1, against the DNA was made. TRBV21-1 is an annotated pseudogene. The CDR3 length is 14 residues. The CDR3 coding sequence is TGTGCCAGCAGTACCGGGACAGGGGACACTGAAGCTTTCTTT. Its translation is CASSTGTGDTEAFF.